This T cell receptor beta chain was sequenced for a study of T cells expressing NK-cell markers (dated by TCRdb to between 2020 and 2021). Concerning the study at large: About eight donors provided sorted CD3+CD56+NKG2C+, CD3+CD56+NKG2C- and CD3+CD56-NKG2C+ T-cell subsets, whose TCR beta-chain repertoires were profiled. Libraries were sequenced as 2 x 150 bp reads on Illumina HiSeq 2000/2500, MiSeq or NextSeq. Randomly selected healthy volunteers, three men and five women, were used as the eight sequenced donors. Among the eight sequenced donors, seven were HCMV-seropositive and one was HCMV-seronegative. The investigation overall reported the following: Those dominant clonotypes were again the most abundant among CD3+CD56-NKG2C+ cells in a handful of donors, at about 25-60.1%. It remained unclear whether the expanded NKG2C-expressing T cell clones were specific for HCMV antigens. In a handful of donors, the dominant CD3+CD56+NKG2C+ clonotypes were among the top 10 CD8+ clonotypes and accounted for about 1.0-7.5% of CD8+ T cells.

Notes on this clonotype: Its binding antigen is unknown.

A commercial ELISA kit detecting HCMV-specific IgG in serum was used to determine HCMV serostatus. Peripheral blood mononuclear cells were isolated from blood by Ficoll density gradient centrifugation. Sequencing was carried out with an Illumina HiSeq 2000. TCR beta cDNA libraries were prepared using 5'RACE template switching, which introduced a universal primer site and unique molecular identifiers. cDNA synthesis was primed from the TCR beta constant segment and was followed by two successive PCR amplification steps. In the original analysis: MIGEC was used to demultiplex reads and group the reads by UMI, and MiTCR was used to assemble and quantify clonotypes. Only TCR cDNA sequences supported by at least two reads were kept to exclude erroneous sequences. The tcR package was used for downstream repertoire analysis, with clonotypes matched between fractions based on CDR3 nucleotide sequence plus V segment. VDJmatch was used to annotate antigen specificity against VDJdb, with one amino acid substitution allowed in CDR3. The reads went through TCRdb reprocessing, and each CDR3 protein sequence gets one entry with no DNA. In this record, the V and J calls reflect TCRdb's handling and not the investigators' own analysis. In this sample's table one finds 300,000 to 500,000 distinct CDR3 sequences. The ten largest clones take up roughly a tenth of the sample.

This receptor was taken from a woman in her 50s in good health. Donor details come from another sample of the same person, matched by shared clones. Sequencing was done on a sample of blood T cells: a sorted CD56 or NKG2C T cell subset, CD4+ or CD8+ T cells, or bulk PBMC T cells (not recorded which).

The CDR3 protein sequence reads: CASRALDTLNTEAFF. The sequence joins TRBV12-3 or TRBV12-4 to TRBJ1-1; TCRdb's D call, TRBD1, is unchecked because there is no DNA. From cysteine to phenylalanine, the CDR3 is 15 amino acids long. No DNA accompanies this entry.